These 21 T cell receptor beta chains were all obtained from the same sample, sequenced in a study of OX40 agonist ivuxolimab in advanced cancers. Sequencing used immunoSEQ multiplex PCR; TCRdb keeps in-frame clones, though not all of them. Among around 78,000 clones listed, 80% to 90% were seen once. The material sequenced was CD4+ or CD8+ T cells sorted from blood, taken in a trial of the OX40 agonist ivuxolimab. Receptor source: an adult with an advanced solid tumor such as melanoma, head and neck, liver or kidney cancer.

This sequence joins TRBV25-1 and TRBJ2-2, with TRBD2 matching 12 bases. Trimming cost V 6 bases and J 0 bases; bases outside gene matches: 2. Germline values: CDR1 MGHDK, CDR2 SYGVNS. CDR3 length: 16 amino acids. CDR3 sequence reads: CASRTSGRTNTGELFF. CDR3 sequence (DNA): TGTGCCAGCAGAACTAGCGGGAGGACGAACACCGGGGAGCTGTTTTTT.

The CDR3 DNA is TGTGCCAGCAGTTACTCGTCACGAGCCAAAAACATTCAGTACTTC. Protein: CASSYSSRAKNIQYF. The chain joins TRBV6-5 to TRBJ2-4; D is unclear. Trimming cost V 0 bases and J 0 bases, with 6 bases left between them. CDR1 is MNHEY, CDR2 SVGAGI, per germline. The CDR3 spans 15 residues.

There are a few counts of this clone. Because the CDR3's place on the DNA is in doubt, the DNA is left out and the CDR3 is given as listed by TCRdb. The chain is built from TRBV28 and TRBJ1-2; the table gives TRBD1 as D, unverified against the DNA. In germline, CDR1 is MDHEN, CDR2 SYDVKM. Ends included, the CDR3 has 13 residues. The CDR3 sequence: CASSSSTDYGYTF.

This sequence joins TRBV4-3 and TRBJ1-3; 8 nucleotides match TRBD1. CDR1 is LGHNA and CDR2 is YSLEER in the germline V gene. The CDR3 has 15 amino acids. The trim removed 0 bases at V and 4 bases at J, leaving 2 bases unmatched. The CDR3 nucleotides read TGCGCCAGCAGCCAAGAGGACAGGGTGGGAAACACCATATATTTT. Amino acid sequence: CASSQEDRVGNTIYF.

V gene TRBV19 combines with J gene TRBJ2-1, with TRBD1 matching 11 bases. Losses at the gene ends were 4 bases for V and 4 bases for J; bases not matched to a gene: 3. Germline lookup yields CDR1 LNHDA and CDR2 SQIVND (reference sequence). This CDR3 is 15 amino acids long. CDR3 in DNA: TGTGCCAGTAGTACCGGGACAGGGGGTTACAATGAGCAGTTCTTC. Translated: CASSTGTGGYNEQFF.

This clone was seen a single time. The chain recombines TRBV19 with TRBJ1-5; 8 nucleotides line up with TRBD1. Germline values: CDR1 LNHDA, CDR2 SQIVND (reference sequence). This CDR3 has 14 residues. The J segment lost 6 bases and the V segment lost 8 bases, leaving 9 bases of the junction unmatched. The CDR3 DNA follows: TGTGCCAGTGAAAGGACAGGGCGTGGTCAGCCCCAGCATTTT. Translated: CASERTGRGQPQHF. Variable domain in full (rest from reference TRBV19 and TRBJ1-5): DGGITQSPKYLFRKEGQNVTLSCEQNLNHDAMYWYRQDPGQGLRLIYYSQIVNDFQKGDIAEGYSVSREKKESFPLTVTSAQKNPTAFYLCASERTGRGQPQHFGDGTRLSIL.

J is TRBJ1-3 and V is TRBV18; 7 bases line up with TRBD1. The CDR3 length is 18 residues. Germline CDR1 KGHSH, CDR2 LQKENI. J was trimmed by 2 bases and V by 4 bases; bases with no gene match: 14. The CDR3 reads CASSLRQGNLLAGNTIYF. For the CDR3, the DNA is TGTGCCAGCTCACTTAGACAGGGAAATCTCTTGGCTGGAAACACCATATATTTT.

The chain links TRBV9 to TRBJ1-1, with D tentatively TRBD1 (6 bases). V lost 4 bases, J lost 3 bases, and 13 bases lay in between. CDR3 length: 14 residues. Germline-derived CDR1 and CDR2 are SGDLS and YYNGEE. CDR3 loop: CASSPYRVDTEAFF. The CDR3 DNA is TGTGCCAGCAGCCCCTACAGGGTTGACACTGAAGCTTTCTTT. Full variable domain (missing parts from reference TRBV9 and TRBJ1-1): DSGVTQTPKHLITATGQRVTLRCSPRSGDLSVYWYQQSLDQGLQFLIQYYNGEERAKGNILERFSAQQFPDLHSELNLSSLELGDSALYFCASSPYRVDTEAFFGQGTRLTVV.

This clone has only one observation. The genes are TRBV7-9 and TRBJ2-6; D not certain. V was shortened by 2 bases and J by 0 bases, with 5 bases between the two germline ends. The CDR3 has 15 amino acids. Germline V gene sequence: CDR1 SEHNR, CDR2 FQNEAQ (reference sequence). The DNA for the CDR3 is TGTGCCAGCAGCTTACTTCTCTCTGGGGCCAACGTCCTGACTTTC. Translating it yields CASSLLLSGANVLTF.

This chain uses TRBV4-3 with TRBJ1-1, with TRBD1 matching over 7 bases. Germline-derived CDR1 and CDR2 are LGHNA and YSLEER. CDR3 length: 18 residues. With V trimmed by 0 bases and J by 4 bases, 14 bases remained unmatched. The CDR3 DNA follows: TGCGCCAGCAGCCAAGAACCGGTAGGGGGCAGTAGAAGCACTGAAGCTTTCTTT. Translated: CASSQEPVGGSRSTEAFF.

The V and J genes are TRBV5-4 and TRBJ2-5; the match to TRBD2 covers 10 bases. Germline trimming cut 9 bases from V and 5 bases from J; bases unmatched to any gene: 7. The CDR3 is 13 residues long. The germline V gene encodes CDR1 SGHNT and CDR2 YYREEE (reference sequence). CDR3 amino acids: CATSGSSWETQYF. The DNA of the CDR3 is TGTGCCACTAGCGGGAGTTCGTGGGAGACCCAGTACTTC.

This clone was observed a handful of times. The chain employs TRBV6-1 and TRBJ1-1; D is unresolved. V lost 1 base to trimming and J lost 9 bases, with 9 bases between them. Per germline, CDR1 MNHNS and CDR2 SASEGT. The CDR3 has 12 residues. CDR3 sequence reads: CASSEGGGKAFF. CDR3 nucleotide sequence: TGTGCCAGCAGTGAAGGAGGAGGGAAAGCTTTCTTT.

The V gene is TRBV10-3, the J gene TRBJ2-1; possible D gene TRBD2, 5 bases. The CDR3 runs 13 residues. Looked up from germline, CDR1 is ENHRY and CDR2 is SYGVKD. Trimming took off 10 bases at V and 10 bases at J, with 20 bases between the two ends. CDR3 protein: CATGLAGGEEQFF. The CDR3 DNA reads as TGTGCCACAGGACTCGCCGGAGGAGAAGAGCAGTTCTTC.

The rearrangement joins TRBV12-5 to TRBJ1-3; TRBD1 might be the D (5 bases). Germline V gives CDR1 LGHNT, CDR2 FRNRAP. V lost 5 bases, J lost 4 bases, and 24 bases lay in between. The CDR3 is 18 amino acids. The CDR3 nucleotides are TGTGCTAGTGGTCCCCGGGACTCGATCCGCTCTCCCGGAAACACCATATATTTT. This encodes CASGPRDSIRSPGNTIYF.

The chain is built from TRBV14 and TRBJ2-2; the D gene is possibly TRBD1 (6 bases). The V gene's germline CDR1 is SGHDN and CDR2 FVKESK. The germline V and J ends were trimmed by 4 bases and 0 bases, with 15 bases remaining between them. There are 17 residues in the CDR3. The CDR3, as DNA: TGTGCCAGCAGCCCAAACGCAGGGGTCTCGAACACCGGGGAGCTGTTTTTT. It specifies CASSPNAGVSNTGELFF. The full variable domain, completed using reference TRBV14 and TRBJ2-2, is EAGVTQFPSHSVIEKGQTVTLRCDPISGHDNLYWYRRVMGKEIKFLLHFVKESKQDESGMPNNRFLAERTGGTYSTLKVQPAELEDSGVYFCASSPNAGVSNTGELFFGEGSRLTVL.

V is TRBV15 and J is TRBJ2-2, with 10 bases identical to TRBD1. Looked up from germline, CDR1 is LNHNV and CDR2 is YYDKDF (reference sequence). This CDR3 is 19 amino acids long. Trimming at V came to 1 base and at J to 4 bases, leaving 12 bases not matched to a gene. The DNA for the CDR3 is TGTGCCACCAGCAGAGGAGTTGGGGACAGGGGTTTGGTCACCGGGGAGCTGTTTTTT. As protein: CATSRGVGDRGLVTGELFF.

V is TRBV5-1 and J is TRBJ2-1; 10 positions agree with TRBD2. CDR3 size: 15 residues. V dropped 5 bases and J dropped 7; count of bases not matched to a gene: 9. CDR1 and CDR2 from the germline V gene are SGHRS and YFSETQ. The CDR3 loop is CASRPSGSYTNEQFF. The CDR3 DNA sequence: TGCGCCAGCAGACCTAGCGGGAGCTATACGAATGAGCAGTTCTTC.

This clone came up once. V and J are TRBV4-2 and TRBJ2-7; 10 bases fit TRBD2. The CDR3 is 16 amino acids. Losses at the gene ends were 0 bases for V and 1 base for J; bases not matched to a gene: 3. The germline V gene has CDR1 LGHNA and CDR2 YNFKEQ. The DNA of the CDR3 is TGTGCCAGCAGCCAAGATATGACTAGCGGGTCCTACGAGCAGTACTTC. As protein: CASSQDMTSGSYEQYF.

The V gene is TRBV28, the J gene TRBJ2-1, with D perhaps TRBD1 or TRBD2 (5 bases each). Between the trimmed V and J ends, which lost 7 bases and 5 bases, there was a span of 15 bases. This CDR3 contains 14 residues. Looked up from germline, CDR1 is MDHEN and CDR2 is SYDVKM. CDR3 sequence (DNA): TGTGCCAGCATGCCCGGGACCATAAACAATGAGCAGTTCTTC. It yields the protein CASMPGTINNEQFF.

The chain uses TRBV10-3 and TRBJ2-5, with 7 bases lining up with TRBD2. This CDR3 contains 14 residues. Trimming cost V 4 bases and J 3 bases; bases outside gene matches: 5. The germline CDR1 and CDR2 sequences are ENHRY and SYGVKD. This chain's CDR3 is CAISARLAEETQYF. The CDR3 bases are TGTGCCATCAGTGCAAGGCTAGCGGAAGAGACCCAGTACTTC.

The chain uses TRBV28 and TRBJ1-2, with 8 nucleotides matching TRBD1. This CDR3 is built from 13 residues. Germline V gene data show CDR1 as MDHEN and CDR2 as SYDVKM. Losses at the gene ends were 6 bases for V and 7 bases for J; bases not matched to a gene: 7. The CDR3 region is CASSPTGVGGYTF. The CDR3 bases are TGTGCCAGCAGCCCGACAGGGGTTGGTGGCTACACCTTC.